These 18 T cell receptor beta chains share one sample of origin, sequenced in a study of Tregs in tolerant kidney transplant recipients (dated by TCRdb to the late 2010s). Library prep was done by the immunoSEQ multiplex PCR assay. What TCRdb holds here is the immuneACCESS table cut down to in-frame rearrangements. Part of the clones is not present; checked against another copy, under half of the missing clones reflect an unresolved V gene, and the others are unexplained. Here the sample has about 240,000 clones; 65% to 85% occur a single time. The top ten clonotypes cover about 0.68% of the sample. The specimen sequenced was CD4+ T cells from blood. The receptors were gathered from a human donor in good health.

This sequence joins TRBV5-6 and TRBJ2-7, with no clear D. V shed 4 bases and J shed 2 bases, with 16 bases lying between them. This CDR3 has 15 residues. CDR1 is SGHDT and CDR2 is YYEEEE in the germline V gene. The CDR3 here is CASSLPFGPTYEQYF. The CDR3 region has the DNA TGTGCCAGCAGCCTTCCTTTCGGACCCACCTACGAGCAGTACTTC.

This clone has just one count. The rearrangement joins TRBV7-6 to TRBJ2-5; 11 bases fit TRBD2. The CDR3 covers 15 residues. In germline, CDR1 is SGHVS, CDR2 FNYEAQ. V lost 4 bases to trimming and J lost 5 bases; unmatched junction nucleotides: 6. The CDR3 reads CASSYGTSGGETQYF. The CDR3 DNA follows: TGTGCCAGCAGCTACGGGACTAGCGGAGGGGAGACCCAGTACTTC.

The chain recombines TRBV6-5 with TRBJ1-5; the match to TRBD1 covers 8 bases. The CDR3 has 14 amino acids. Germline lookup yields CDR1 MNHEY and CDR2 SVGAGI. The V segment lost 5 bases and the J segment 2 bases; nucleotides outside the gene matches: 2. The CDR3: CASSPDRGNQPQHF. The CDR3 DNA reads TGTGCCAGCAGTCCGGACAGGGGCAATCAGCCCCAGCATTTT.

V and J are TRBV27 and TRBJ1-1, with 10 bases that match TRBD1. Per germline, CDR1 MNHEY and CDR2 SMNVEV (reference sequence). CDR3 length equals 16 residues. V shed 5 bases and J 7 bases; nucleotides not matched to a gene: 13. This chain's CDR3 is CASSISGTGDFVEAFF. The CDR3 nucleotides are TGTGCCAGCAGTATCTCCGGGACAGGGGACTTTGTTGAAGCTTTCTTT.

The rearrangement joins TRBV2 to TRBJ2-3; TRBD1 matches 7 bases. From germline, CDR1 is SNHLY and CDR2 FYNNEI. The CDR3 consists of 15 residues. Trimming at V came to 5 bases and at J to 1 base, leaving 6 bases not matched to a gene. The CDR3 coding sequence is TGTGCCAGCAGTCAGGACAGGTCTGGCACAGATACGCAGTATTTT. Encoded protein: CASSQDRSGTDTQYF.

V is TRBV9 and J is TRBJ1-1; perhaps TRBD1 as D (5 bases). V was shortened by 3 bases and J by 4 bases, with 19 bases between the two germline ends. The CDR3 covers 16 residues. The germline CDR1 and CDR2 sequences are SGDLS and YYNGEE. This chain's CDR3 is CASSGEGTQPFTEAFF. The CDR3 region has the DNA TGTGCCAGCAGCGGAGAGGGGACTCAACCTTTCACTGAAGCTTTCTTT.

This clone was counted a few times. The CDR3 nucleotides read TGTGCCTGGAGTGTACGGTCGGGAGGCTACAATGAGCAGTTCTTC. It is translated as CAWSVRSGGYNEQFF. V gene TRBV30 combines with J gene TRBJ2-1, with 7 bases aligning to TRBD2. The junction had 5 bases not matched to a gene; V was cut back by 0 bases and J by 3 bases. Germline V lookup: CDR1 GTSNPN, CDR2 SVGIG (reference sequence). The CDR3 spans 15 residues.

The CDR3, as DNA: TGTGCCAGCAGGGACGTCTCCTACGAGCAGTACTTC. It specifies CASRDVSYEQYF. The chain links TRBV2 to TRBJ2-7; D unresolved. Per the germline V gene, CDR1 is SNHLY and CDR2 is FYNNEI. There are 12 residues in the CDR3. V lost 6 bases and J 0 bases, leaving 6 bases between the germline ends.

The rearrangement uses TRBV11-2 and TRBJ2-2, with a possible D match to TRBD2 (5 bases). The CDR3 sequence is 15 residues long. Per germline, CDR1 SGHAT and CDR2 FQNNGV. Trimming stripped 4 bases from V and 4 bases from J, with 13 bases between. DNA for the CDR3: TGTGCCAGCAGCTCGATCACTAGGATCACCGGGGAGCTGTTTTTT. Its protein product is CASSSITRITGELFF.

The rearrangement links TRBV7-8 to TRBJ2-2, with D perhaps TRBD1 (6 bases). Germline V gene lookup returns CDR1 SGHVS and CDR2 FQNEAQ. The germline V and J ends were trimmed by 1 base and 6 bases, with 12 bases remaining between them. The CDR3 totals 15 residues. As DNA, the CDR3 is TGTGCCAGCAGCTTAGTAGGCAGGGGATCCGGGGAGCTGTTTTTT. Amino acids: CASSLVGRGSGELFF.

The table lists this clone with a few counts. The chain joins TRBV6-5 to TRBJ2-7, with D maybe TRBD1 (5 bases). Germline assignment: CDR1 MNHEY and CDR2 SVGAGI. V gave up 0 bases and J gave up 1 base, with 10 bases separating them. The CDR3 has 15 residues. The CDR3 sequence: CASSYSSRTSYEQYF. The CDR3 DNA reads TGTGCCAGCAGTTACTCGAGTAGGACATCCTACGAGCAGTACTTC.

The chain joins TRBV27 to TRBJ1-5; possibly TRBD1 for D (6 bases). The CDR3 length is 15 residues. V dropped 5 bases and J dropped 1 base, with 12 bases sitting between them. Per the germline V gene, CDR1 is MNHEY and CDR2 is SMNVEV (reference sequence). The CDR3 nucleotides read TGTGCCAGCAGTCTACGGACAGCAAGCAATCAGCCCCAGCATTTT. The encoded protein is CASSLRTASNQPQHF.

The J gene is TRBJ2-4, the V gene TRBV5-5; D remains ambiguous. Germline CDR1 and CDR2: SGHKS and YYEKEE (reference sequence). The CDR3 sequence is 14 residues long. Trimming stripped 0 bases from V and 1 base from J, with 5 bases between. The DNA for the CDR3 is TGTGCCAGCAGCTTGGAGGACGCCAAAAACATTCAGTACTTC. Translating gives CASSLEDAKNIQYF.

This clone was seen a handful of times. The chain combines TRBV6-5 with TRBJ2-1; D tentatively fits TRBD1 or TRBD2 (5 bases each). The length of the CDR3 is 15 residues. V lost 5 bases, J lost 7 bases, and 18 bases lay in between. In germline, CDR1 is MNHEY, CDR2 SVGAGI. This chain's CDR3 is CASSPPRGRPNEQFF. CDR3 coding DNA: TGTGCCAGCAGTCCACCCCGGGGCAGGCCTAATGAGCAGTTCTTC.

With regard to this clone: This sample includes further DNA sequences coding for the same CDR3. V gene TRBV5-1 combines with J gene TRBJ2-2; 7 bases map to TRBD1. V shed 0 bases, J shed 1 base, and the junction held 0 bases outside the gene matches. Looked up from germline, CDR1 is SGHRS and CDR2 is YFSETQ. The CDR3 is made up of 15 amino acids. CDR3 region: CASSLGTGNTGELFF. CDR3 DNA sequence: TGCGCCAGCAGCTTGGGGACAGGGAACACCGGGGAGCTGTTTTTT.

This clone was recorded once. V is TRBV6-6 and J is TRBJ2-3; 9 nucleotides match TRBD2. The CDR3 has 15 amino acids. Germline values: CDR1 MNHNY, CDR2 SVGAGI (reference sequence). V was clipped by 8 bases and J by 5 bases; unmatched bases: 11. The CDR3 nucleotides are TGTGCCAGCCACCATAGCGGGAGATCCGTAGATACGCAGTATTTT. It yields the protein CASHHSGRSVDTQYF.

The chain has TRBV27 and TRBJ1-2; 9 bases are shared with TRBD1. Per the germline V gene, CDR1 is MNHEY and CDR2 is SMNVEV (reference sequence). J gave up 5 bases and V 2 bases, and 0 bases lay outside the gene matches. This CDR3 spans 13 amino acids. CDR3 residues: CASSLGTGYGYTF. The CDR3 DNA is TGTGCCAGCAGTTTAGGGACAGGGTATGGCTACACCTTC.

The V and J genes are TRBV6-5 and TRBJ2-1; D may be TRBD1 (6 bases). Germline V gives CDR1 MNHEY, CDR2 SVGAGI. The CDR3 sequence is 13 residues long. Trimming shortened V by 6 bases and J by 4 bases, and 10 bases separated the two germline ends. CDR3 coding DNA: TGTGCCAGCAGCCGGACAGAGTACAATGAGCAGTTCTTC. Translating gives CASSRTEYNEQFF.